This T cell receptor beta chain stems from a study of CD8 T cells in Susac syndrome. CDR3 length equals 13 residues. Trimming removed 5 bases from V and 4 bases from J; junction bases left unmatched: 4. Germline CDR1 reads GTSNPN; CDR2 reads SVGIG (reference sequence). RNA, at about 0.45 to 1 ug, was reverse transcribed with random hexamers. The amplification used immunoSEQ multiplex PCR on TCR beta CDR3; it spanned 54 Vbeta and 13 Jbeta. Via MiXCR, TCRdb re-called the immunoSEQ multiplex PCR reads, giving one row per CDR3 protein. The data show some 200,000 distinct CDR3 sequences, roughly 94% seen once.

The sample consisted of CD4+ T cells from PBMCs. The chain employs TRBV30 and TRBJ1-5, with 8 bases identical to TRBD1. The TCR comes from a human donor in good health. For the CDR3, the DNA is TGTGCCTGGCAGACAGGGGCGAATCAGCCCCAGCATTTT. Protein sequence: CAWQTGANQPQHF. Variable domain in full (rest from reference TRBV30 and TRBJ1-5): SQTIHQWPATLVQPVGSPLSLECTVEGTSNPNLYWYRQAAGRGLQLLFYSVGIGQISSEVPQNLSASRPQDRQFILSSKKLLLSDSGFYLCAWQTGANQPQHFGDGTRLSIL.